Sequencing of this T cell receptor (beta chain) was carried out in a study of long-term antiretroviral therapy in people with HIV. Samples were assayed with immunoSEQ v3.0 at survey level. Method: immunoSEQ multiplex PCR; TCRdb's copy keeps in-frame clones and lacks some. The sample records 25,000 to 40,000 clones, about 85% being singletons. Concerning this clone itself: Antigen unknown.

Findings and limits, study-wide: Whichever time point was examined, clones expanded before ART dominated the repertoire. Samples were collected from the mid-2000s to the late 2010s under possibly less effective ART regimens. Nothing was known about ART adherence, viral resistance or changes in therapy.

A minimum of one pre-ART and two post-ART PBMC samples existed for each donor. The TCR was taken from a man between 18 and 35 years old with HIV. The sample was unsorted PBMCs, taken 1.1 years after starting antiretroviral therapy.

The CDR3 DNA reads as TGTGCCATCAGTGGGCGAGGTGCACCATCTGAAGAGGGGGTGTTTTTT. Translated: CAISGRGAPSEEGVFF. V gene TRBV10-3 combines with J gene TRBJ1-4; tentatively, D is TRBD1 (6 bases). Trimming pared 4 bases from V and 15 bases from J, leaving 27 bases between. The CDR3 sequence is 16 residues long. CDR1 and CDR2 (germline): ENHRY, SYGVKD.